What follows are 24 T cell receptor beta chains derived from one specimen sequenced in a study of T cells in women clearing cervical HPV infection. The method was immunoSEQ multiplex PCR; TCRdb's version includes in-frame clones alone and lacks a portion of them. This repertoire includes approximately 37,000 clones. Specimen: blood buffy coat. The receptors derive from a woman between 18 and 69 years old with a cervical HPV16 infection that either progressed to CIN3+ or cleared (not recorded which).

Comment on this clone: Coverage ceases 3 residues before the CDR3 finishes, and the germline J gene fills in the end. The rearrangement joins TRBV11-1 to TRBJ2-1; D call uncertain. V was trimmed by 5 bases and J by 7 bases, leaving 9 bases between them. The CDR3 has 12 amino acids. CDR1 SGHAT and CDR2 FQDESV come from the germline V gene (reference sequence). CDR3 DNA (partial): TGTGCCAGCAGCCAGGTTTGGAATGAG. Translation: CASSQVWNE. The CDR3, in full, reads CASSQVWNEQFF. Based on the CDR3 plus reference TRBV11-1 and TRBJ2-1, the full variable domain is EAEVAQSPRYKITEKSQAVAFWCDPISGHATLYWYRQILGQGPELLVQFQDESVVDDSQLPKDRFSAERLKGVDSTLKIQPAELGDSAMYLCASSQVWNEQFFGPGTRLTVL.

To note about this clone: The CDR3 end falls 3 residues outside the read, so it is completed with the germline J gene. The chain is built from TRBV23-1 and TRBJ2-3; TRBD1 agrees at 8 bases. TRBV23-1 is assigned to the ORF class and has an uncertain function. The CDR3 is 22 amino acids. J gave up 0 bases and V 2 bases, and 22 bases lay outside the gene matches. This CDR3 is CASSQRQGRWPRAGGSTDTQYF. CDR3 bases read: TGCGCCAGCAGTCAACGACAGGGGCGTTGGCCCAGAGCAGGGGGTAGCACAGATACG.

CDR3 bases read: TGTGCCAGTTCCTTTTACGGGACAGGGGTCAATGAC. The encoded protein is CASSFYGTGVND. From start to end, the CDR3 is CASSFYGTGVNDYTF. The gene calls are TRBV18 and TRBJ1-2; 10 bases line up with TRBD1. Coverage ceases 3 residues before the CDR3 finishes, and the germline J gene fills in the end. Germline V gene sequence: CDR1 KGHSH, CDR2 LQKENI. The CDR3 spans 15 residues.

Concerning this clone itself: The read halts 3 residues ahead of the CDR3 end, with the missing end drawn from the germline J gene. V and J are TRBV7-2 and TRBJ1-2; tentative D call: TRBD1 (5 bases). Per germline, CDR1 SGHTA and CDR2 FQGNSA. The ends were cut back, 3 bases at V and 6 bases at J, with 11 bases in the middle. This CDR3 is built from 13 residues. The sequenced part of the CDR3 DNA is TGTGCCAGCAGCTTTTCAGGGAGCGATGGC. Translating gives CASSFSGSDG. The entire CDR3 protein is CASSFSGSDGYTF.

CDR3 region: CASRKGLEAFF. The covered CDR3 bases are TGTGCCAGCAGGAAGGGCCTGGAG. V and J are TRBV2 and TRBJ1-1, with no clear D. The CDR3 extends 3 residues past the end of the read, so its final part is completed from the germline J gene. Germline lookup yields CDR1 SNHLY and CDR2 FYNNEI. The CDR3 runs to 11 residues.

Comments on this clone: The sequence runs out 3 residues before the end of the CDR3; the remainder is reconstructed from the germline J gene. The chain couples TRBV6-2 or TRBV6-3 to TRBJ1-2; no clear D. The CDR3 spans 13 residues. Germline V gene data show CDR1 as MNHEY and CDR2 as SVGEGT. The CDR3 spells CASSREAAYDYTF. The part of the CDR3 DNA that was read is TGTGCCAGCTCGCGGGAGGCTGCCTACGAC.

About this clone: The read comes to an end 3 residues before the CDR3 does, leaving the germline J gene to fill in the end. The chain links TRBV19 to TRBJ1-5; no clear D. CDR3 length: 14 amino acids. The V and J ends lost 5 bases and 0 bases respectively, with 8 bases between them. CDR1 and CDR2 (germline): LNHDA, SQIVND (reference sequence). Incomplete CDR3 DNA: TGTGCCAGTAGTTTCGGTAATAGCAATCAGCCC. This gives the protein CASSFGNSNQP. The CDR3 in full is CASSFGNSNQPQHF.

As regards this clone: Germline is not matched at one junction end, which may reflect a read error. The read stops 3 residues short of the end of the CDR3; the missing end is completed from the germline J gene. This rearrangement joins TRBV7-7 to TRBJ1-2, with D tentatively TRBD1 (6 bases). From germline, CDR1 is SSHAT and CDR2 FNYEAQ (reference sequence). The CDR3 is 14 residues long. The CDR3 bases that were read are TGTGCTAGCAGCTTAGCGGGAGGGGGGGATGAC. As protein: CASSLAGGGDD. The full CDR3 protein is CASSLAGGGDDYTF.

Of note for this clone: The read ends 3 residues shy of where the CDR3 ends; the end is completed using the germline J gene. The chain is built from TRBV28 and TRBJ2-7, with TRBD2 matching over 7 bases. The CDR3 loop spans 16 amino acids. Germline CDR1 reads MDHEN; CDR2 reads SYDVKM. The J segment lost 3 bases and the V segment lost 3 bases, leaving 11 bases of the junction unmatched. The CDR3 loop is CASSLGGVVPIYEQYF. The sequenced part of the CDR3 DNA is TGTGCCAGCAGTTTGGGGGGGGTCGTGCCCATCTACGAG.

Of note for this clone: The read ends 3 residues before the CDR3 terminus; that terminus is restored from the germline J gene. V gene TRBV10-3 combines with J gene TRBJ2-7; the match to TRBD1 covers 7 bases. Trimming removed 2 bases from V and 1 base from J; junction bases left unmatched: 11. From germline, CDR1 is ENHRY and CDR2 SYGVKD. The CDR3 totals 17 residues. The CDR3 spells CAISENNPGQISYEQYF. Partial CDR3 DNA: TGTGCCATCAGTGAGAACAACCCGGGACAGATTTCCTACGAG.

A note on this clone: The missing CDR3 end, 3 residues past where the read stops, is filled in from the germline J gene. The chain carries TRBV5-6 and TRBJ2-1; the match to TRBD2 covers 8 bases. Germline CDR1 is SGHDT and CDR2 is YYEEEE. The CDR3 consists of 14 residues. The J segment lost 8 bases and the V segment lost 3 bases, leaving 7 bases of the junction unmatched. The part of the CDR3 DNA that was read is TGTGCCAGCAGCTCGGGACTAGGGACGGATGAG. Translating gives CASSSGLGTDE. The full CDR3 protein reads CASSSGLGTDEQFF.

With respect to this clone: The DNA ends 3 residues before the CDR3 does, and the rest of the CDR3 is filled in from the germline J gene. This chain uses TRBV18 with TRBJ1-2; D unclear. The CDR3 contains 14 residues. Germline V gives CDR1 KGHSH, CDR2 LQKENI. The sequenced CDR3 bases are TGTGCCAGCTCACCCCCCACTACCTACCACGAC. This translates into CASSPPTTYHD. The complete CDR3 sequence is CASSPPTTYHDYTF.

Details on this clone: The CDR3 extends 3 residues past the end of the read, so its final part is completed from the germline J gene. The chain couples TRBV4-1 to TRBJ1-1, with D unresolved. The CDR3 length is 12 residues. CDR1 MGHRA and CDR2 YSYEKL come from the germline V gene. Trimming left V 3 bases short and J 7 bases short, with 9 bases between. CDR3 residues: CASSHTVDEAFF. The CDR3 bases that were read are TGCGCCAGCAGCCATACAGTAGATGAA.

As to this clone: The read ends 3 residues shy of where the CDR3 ends; the end is completed using the germline J gene. The V gene is TRBV2, the J gene TRBJ2-1; 11 nucleotides align to TRBD2. The CDR3 contains 15 residues. Germline lookup yields CDR1 SNHLY and CDR2 FYNNEI. The V segment lost 3 bases and the J segment 9 bases; nucleotides outside the gene matches: 7. CDR3 sequence: CASSDVLAGAGEQFF. The sequenced CDR3 bases are TGTGCCAGCAGTGATGTACTAGCGGGGGCGGGTGAG.

With regard to this clone: Read data end 3 residues before the CDR3 end; the end is taken from the germline J gene. This chain uses TRBV5-5 with TRBJ1-2; 8 bases agree with TRBD1. The CDR3 contains 12 residues. Germline lookup yields CDR1 SGHKS and CDR2 YYEKEE (reference sequence). V lost 4 bases and J lost 6; bases outside the gene matches: 2. This CDR3 is CASSLDRDGYTF. The sequenced part of the CDR3 DNA is TGTGCCAGCAGCCTGGACAGGGATGGC.

Points on this clone: The CDR3 end falls 3 residues outside the read, so it is completed with the germline J gene. V gene TRBV7-9 combines with J gene TRBJ1-2; possible D gene TRBD1, 5 bases. This CDR3 has 15 amino acids. The germline CDR1 and CDR2 sequences are SEHNR and FQNEAQ (reference sequence). The CDR3 loop is CASSLSRDYLNTYTF. The DNA read from the CDR3 is TGTGCCAGCAGCTTATCGCGGGACTACCTAAATACC.

In the case of this clone: The read is 3 residues too short to cover the CDR3 end, so that end is filled in from the germline J gene. This sequence joins TRBV24-1 and TRBJ2-1; 9 nucleotides line up with TRBD1. Germline trimming cut 5 bases from V and 5 bases from J; bases unmatched to any gene: 12. The length of the CDR3 is 17 residues. Per the germline V gene, CDR1 is KGHDR and CDR2 is SFDVKD. The CDR3 reads CATSATGTGIGNNEQFF. The sequenced CDR3 bases are TGTGCCACCAGTGCAACCGGGACAGGGATCGGGAACAATGAG.

About this clone itself: The read ends 3 residues shy of where the CDR3 ends; the end is completed using the germline J gene. V gene TRBV19 combines with J gene TRBJ2-5; D may be TRBD2 (6 bases). The CDR3 loop spans 12 amino acids. The germline gives CDR1 LNHDA, CDR2 SQIVND (reference sequence). Incomplete CDR3 DNA: TGTGCCAGCTCCGGGACTCAGAGTACC. This codes for CASSGTQST. The full CDR3 protein reads CASSGTQSTQYF.

Points on this clone: The CDR3 extends 3 residues past the end of the read, so its final part is completed from the germline J gene. This chain uses TRBV28 with TRBJ2-7, with 7 positions matching TRBD2. Germline values: CDR1 MDHEN, CDR2 SYDVKM. CDR3 length: 15 amino acids. J lost 3 bases, V lost 5 bases, and 10 bases had no gene match. The CDR3 bases that were read are TGTGCCAGCAGTCCTAGCCGGGACTACCTCTACGAG. The encoded protein is CASSPSRDYLYE. The full CDR3 protein reads CASSPSRDYLYEQYF.

Turning to this clone: The observed sequence ends 3 residues before the CDR3 terminus, with the missing tail filled in from the germline J gene. The rearrangement joins TRBV10-3 to TRBJ2-3; possibly TRBD2 for D (6 bases). This CDR3 has 12 amino acids. Germline lookup yields CDR1 ENHRY and CDR2 SYGVKD. Trimming pared 6 bases from V and 4 bases from J, leaving 8 bases between. Partial CDR3 DNA: TGTGCCATCAGCCCTAGCGCAGATACG. This encodes CAISPSADT. The whole CDR3 is CAISPSADTQYF.

Concerning this clone itself: The read ends 3 residues before the CDR3 terminus; that terminus is restored from the germline J gene. The chain joins TRBV19 to TRBJ1-1, with 9 bases that match TRBD1. CDR3 size: 15 residues. Germline CDR1 is LNHDA and CDR2 is SQIVND (reference sequence). J gave up 3 bases and V 5 bases, and 7 bases lay outside the gene matches. Partial CDR3 DNA: TGTGCCAGTAGTTCCCGACAGGGGGGGGACACTGAA. It codes for CASSSRQGGDTE. From start to end, the CDR3 is CASSSRQGGDTEAFF.

CDR3 amino acids: CSAAGQGYEQYF. The sequenced part of the CDR3 DNA is TGCAGTGCTGCCGGACAGGGCTACGAG. The chain carries TRBV20-1 and TRBJ2-7, with 8 bases matching TRBD1. The read terminates 3 residues before the CDR3 end, so the remaining end is supplied by the germline J gene. This CDR3 spans 12 amino acids. V lost 5 bases to trimming and J lost 3 bases; unmatched junction nucleotides: 3. The germline V gene has CDR1 DFQATT and CDR2 SNEGSKA (reference sequence).

As concerns this clone: Sequencing ends 3 residues short of the CDR3 end; the germline J gene provides the rest. The chain carries TRBV19 and TRBJ2-3; 9 positions agree with TRBD1. Germline CDR1 is LNHDA and CDR2 is SQIVND (reference sequence). CDR3 size: 14 residues. The covered CDR3 bases are TGTGCCAGTGGAGCCGGGACAGGGTTCCAACCG. It codes for CASGAGTGFQP. The full CDR3 is CASGAGTGFQPQYF.

To note about this clone: The read gets to within 3 residues of the CDR3 end, and the germline J gene fills in the rest. This chain joins TRBV12-3 or TRBV12-4 and TRBJ1-1; the match to TRBD1 covers 9 bases. Unmatched junction bases numbered 7, after V lost 5 bases and J lost 0 bases. There are 16 residues in the CDR3. Partial CDR3 DNA: TGTGCCAGCAGTACAGGGGGCCGCTTTATGAACACTGAA. Translation gives CASSTGGRFMNTE. The CDR3, in full, reads CASSTGGRFMNTEAFF.